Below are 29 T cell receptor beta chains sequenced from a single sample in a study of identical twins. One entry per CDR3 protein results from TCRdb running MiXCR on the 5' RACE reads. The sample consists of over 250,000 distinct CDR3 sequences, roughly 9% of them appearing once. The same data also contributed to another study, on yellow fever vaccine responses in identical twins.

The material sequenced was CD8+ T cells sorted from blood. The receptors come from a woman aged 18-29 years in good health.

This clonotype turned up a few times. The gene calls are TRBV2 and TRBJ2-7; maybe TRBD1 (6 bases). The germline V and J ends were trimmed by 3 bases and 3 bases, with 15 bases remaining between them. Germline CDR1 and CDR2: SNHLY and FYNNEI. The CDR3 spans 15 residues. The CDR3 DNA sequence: TGTGCCAGCAGTGAGGGACAAAGGACGAACTACGAGCAGTACTTC. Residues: CASSEGQRTNYEQYF.

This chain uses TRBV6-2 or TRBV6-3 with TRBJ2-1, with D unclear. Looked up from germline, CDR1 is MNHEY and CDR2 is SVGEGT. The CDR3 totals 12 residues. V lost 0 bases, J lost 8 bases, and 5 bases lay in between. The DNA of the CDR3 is TGTGCCAGCAGTTACTCCGCGTATGAGCAGTTCTTC. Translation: CASSYSAYEQFF.

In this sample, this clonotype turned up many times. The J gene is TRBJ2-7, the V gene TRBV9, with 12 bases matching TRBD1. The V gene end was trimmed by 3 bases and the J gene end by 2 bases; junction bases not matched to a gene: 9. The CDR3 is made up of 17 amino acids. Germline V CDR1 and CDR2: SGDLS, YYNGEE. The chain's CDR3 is CASSAGQGANLAYEQYF. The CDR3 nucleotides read TGTGCCAGCAGCGCGGGACAGGGGGCGAACCTCGCCTACGAGCAGTACTTC.

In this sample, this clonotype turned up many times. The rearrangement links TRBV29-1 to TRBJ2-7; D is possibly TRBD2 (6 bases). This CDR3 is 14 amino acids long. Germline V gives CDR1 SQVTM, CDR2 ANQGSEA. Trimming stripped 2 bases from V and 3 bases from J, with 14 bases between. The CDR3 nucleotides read TGCAGCGTTGAAAGTGAGGTCGGGAGCTACGAGCAGTACTTC. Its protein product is CSVESEVGSYEQYF.

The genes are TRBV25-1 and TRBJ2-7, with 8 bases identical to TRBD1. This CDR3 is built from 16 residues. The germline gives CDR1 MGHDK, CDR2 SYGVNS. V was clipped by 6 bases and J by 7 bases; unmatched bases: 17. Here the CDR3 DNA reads TGTGCCAGCAGCAGATATTTTTCAGGGGGCTCGGAGGAGCAGTACTTC. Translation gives CASSRYFSGGSEEQYF.

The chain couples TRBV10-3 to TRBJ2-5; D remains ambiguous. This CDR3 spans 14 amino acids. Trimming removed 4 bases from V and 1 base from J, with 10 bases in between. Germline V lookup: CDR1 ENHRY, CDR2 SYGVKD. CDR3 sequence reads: CAISVSPTQETQYF. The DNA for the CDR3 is TGTGCCATCAGTGTATCTCCTACCCAAGAGACCCAGTACTTC.

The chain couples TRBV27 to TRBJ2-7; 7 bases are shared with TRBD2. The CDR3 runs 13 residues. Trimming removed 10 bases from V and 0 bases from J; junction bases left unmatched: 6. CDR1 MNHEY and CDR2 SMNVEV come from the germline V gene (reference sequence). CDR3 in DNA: TGTGCCACGACTAGCTCATCCTCCTACGAGCAGTACTTC. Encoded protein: CATTSSSSYEQYF.

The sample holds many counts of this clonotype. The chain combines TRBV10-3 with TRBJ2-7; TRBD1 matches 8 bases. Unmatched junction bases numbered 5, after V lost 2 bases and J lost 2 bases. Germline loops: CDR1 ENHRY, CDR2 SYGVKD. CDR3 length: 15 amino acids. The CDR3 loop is CAISERTGLTYEQYF. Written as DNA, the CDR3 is TGTGCCATCAGTGAGAGGACAGGGCTAACCTACGAGCAGTACTTC.

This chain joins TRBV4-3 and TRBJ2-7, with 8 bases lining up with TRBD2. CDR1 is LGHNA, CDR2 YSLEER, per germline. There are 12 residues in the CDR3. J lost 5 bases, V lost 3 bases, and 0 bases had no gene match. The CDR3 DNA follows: TGCGCCAGCAGCCAGGGACTAGACGAGCAGTACTTC. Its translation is CASSQGLDEQYF.

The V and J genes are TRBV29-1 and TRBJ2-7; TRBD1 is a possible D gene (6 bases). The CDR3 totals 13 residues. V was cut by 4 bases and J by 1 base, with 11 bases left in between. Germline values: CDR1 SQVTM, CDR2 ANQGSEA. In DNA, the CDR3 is TGCAGCGTTGGGGGGCCTTTGTCCTACGAGCAGTACTTC. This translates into CSVGGPLSYEQYF.

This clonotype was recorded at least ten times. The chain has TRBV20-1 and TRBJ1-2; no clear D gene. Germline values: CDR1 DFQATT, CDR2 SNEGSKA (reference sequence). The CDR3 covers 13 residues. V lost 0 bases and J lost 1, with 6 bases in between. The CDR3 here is CSARDLDNYGYTF. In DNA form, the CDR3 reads TGCAGTGCTAGAGATCTGGATAACTATGGCTACACCTTC.

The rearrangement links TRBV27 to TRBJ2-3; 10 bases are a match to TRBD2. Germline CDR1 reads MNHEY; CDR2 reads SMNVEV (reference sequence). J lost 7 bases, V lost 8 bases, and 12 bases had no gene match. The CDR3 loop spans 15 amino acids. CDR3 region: CASLPLAGVHHTQYF. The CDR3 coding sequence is TGTGCCAGCCTCCCTCTAGCGGGGGTGCACCATACGCAGTATTTT.

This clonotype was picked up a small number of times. The CDR3 is CASSLGVGDYEQYF. In nucleotides, the CDR3 is TGTGCCAGCAGCCTAGGGGTGGGGGACTACGAGCAGTACTTC. This chain connects TRBV7-2 to TRBJ2-7; D may correspond to TRBD1 or TRBD2 (5 bases each). Looked up from germline, CDR1 is SGHTA and CDR2 is FQGNSA. The CDR3 runs to 14 residues. The V and J ends lost 5 bases and 3 bases respectively, with 14 bases between them.

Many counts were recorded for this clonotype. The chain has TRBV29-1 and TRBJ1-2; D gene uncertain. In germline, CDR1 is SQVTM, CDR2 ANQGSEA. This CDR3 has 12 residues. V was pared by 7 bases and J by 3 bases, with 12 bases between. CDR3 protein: CSATDVHYGYTF. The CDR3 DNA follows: TGCAGCGCCACGGACGTTCACTATGGCTACACCTTC.

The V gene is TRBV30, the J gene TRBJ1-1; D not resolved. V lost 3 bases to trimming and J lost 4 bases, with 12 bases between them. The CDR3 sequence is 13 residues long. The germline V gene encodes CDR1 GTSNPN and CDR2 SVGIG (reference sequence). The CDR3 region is CAWSVSDGTEAFF. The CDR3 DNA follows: TGTGCCTGGAGCGTCTCGGACGGCACTGAAGCTTTCTTT.

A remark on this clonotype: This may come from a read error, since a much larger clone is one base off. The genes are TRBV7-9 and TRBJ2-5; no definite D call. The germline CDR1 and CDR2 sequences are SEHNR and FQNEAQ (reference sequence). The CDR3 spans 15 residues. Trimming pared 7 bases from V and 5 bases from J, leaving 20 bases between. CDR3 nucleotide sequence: TGTGCCAGCAACCGCGAGACACGGTCTTATGAGACCCAGTACTTC. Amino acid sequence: CASNRETRSYETQYF.

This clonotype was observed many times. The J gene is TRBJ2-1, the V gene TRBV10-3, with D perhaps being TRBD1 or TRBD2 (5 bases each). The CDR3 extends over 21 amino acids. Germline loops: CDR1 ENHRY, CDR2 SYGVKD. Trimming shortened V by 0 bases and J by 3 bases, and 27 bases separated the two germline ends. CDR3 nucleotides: TGTGCCATCAGTGAGTCAATGGCGGCAGGGTCCAATAGAGGGTACTACAATGAGCAGTTCTTC. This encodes CAISESMAAGSNRGYYNEQFF.

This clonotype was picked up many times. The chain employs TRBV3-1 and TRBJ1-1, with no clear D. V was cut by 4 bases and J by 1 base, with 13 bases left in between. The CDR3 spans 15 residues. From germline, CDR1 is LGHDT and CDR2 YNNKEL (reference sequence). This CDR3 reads CASSPWTRANTEAFF. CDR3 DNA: TGTGCCAGCAGCCCCTGGACCCGGGCGAACACTGAAGCTTTCTTT. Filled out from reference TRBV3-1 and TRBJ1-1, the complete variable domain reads DTAVSQTPKYLVTQMGNDKSIKCEQNLGHDTMYWYKQDSKKFLKIMFSYNNKELIINETVPNRFSPKSPDKAHLNLHINSLELGDSAVYFCASSPWTRANTEAFFGQGTRLTVV.

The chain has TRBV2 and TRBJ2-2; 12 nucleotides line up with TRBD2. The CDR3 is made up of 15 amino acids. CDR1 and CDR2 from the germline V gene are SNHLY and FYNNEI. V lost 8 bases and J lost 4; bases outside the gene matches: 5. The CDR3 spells CASLTSGRPTGELFF. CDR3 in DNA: TGTGCCAGCTTGACTAGCGGGAGACCCACCGGGGAGCTGTTTTTT.

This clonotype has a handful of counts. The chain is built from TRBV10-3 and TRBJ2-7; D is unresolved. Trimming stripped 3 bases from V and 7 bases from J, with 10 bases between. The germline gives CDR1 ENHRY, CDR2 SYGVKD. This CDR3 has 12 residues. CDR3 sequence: CAISDYGEEQYF. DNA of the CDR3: TGTGCCATCAGTGATTATGGTGAAGAGCAGTACTTC.

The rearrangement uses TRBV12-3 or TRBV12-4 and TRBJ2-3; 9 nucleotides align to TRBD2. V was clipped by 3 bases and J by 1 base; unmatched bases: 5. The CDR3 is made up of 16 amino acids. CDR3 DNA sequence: TGTGCCAGCAGTTTCCTACTAGCGGGCGGCACAGATACGCAGTATTTT. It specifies CASSFLLAGGTDTQYF.

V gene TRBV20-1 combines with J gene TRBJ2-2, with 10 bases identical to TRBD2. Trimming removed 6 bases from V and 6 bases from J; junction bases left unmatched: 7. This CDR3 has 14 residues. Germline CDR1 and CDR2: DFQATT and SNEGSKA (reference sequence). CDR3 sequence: CSAKRGGQAGELFF. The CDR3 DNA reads TGCAGTGCAAAGCGGGGGGGGCAAGCCGGGGAGCTGTTTTTT.

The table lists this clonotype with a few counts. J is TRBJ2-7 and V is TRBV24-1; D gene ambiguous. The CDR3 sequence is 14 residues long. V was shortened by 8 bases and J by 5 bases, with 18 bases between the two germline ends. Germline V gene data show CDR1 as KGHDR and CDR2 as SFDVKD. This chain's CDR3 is CATTEKTVKNEQYF. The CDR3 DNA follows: TGTGCCACCACTGAAAAGACGGTGAAAAACGAGCAGTACTTC.

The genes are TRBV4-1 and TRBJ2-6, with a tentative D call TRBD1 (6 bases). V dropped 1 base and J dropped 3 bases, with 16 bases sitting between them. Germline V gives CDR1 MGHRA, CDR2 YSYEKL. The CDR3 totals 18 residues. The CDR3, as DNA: TGCGCCAGCAGCCAAGCGCCAGGGGCTTTTGGTGGGGCCAACGTCCTGACTTTC. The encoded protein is CASSQAPGAFGGANVLTF.

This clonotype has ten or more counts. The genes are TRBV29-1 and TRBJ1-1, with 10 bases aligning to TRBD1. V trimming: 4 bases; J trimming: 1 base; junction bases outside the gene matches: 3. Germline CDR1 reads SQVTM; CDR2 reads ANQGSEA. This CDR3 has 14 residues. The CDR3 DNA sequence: TGCAGCGTTGCGGGACAGGGGACGAACACTGAAGCTTTCTTT. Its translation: CSVAGQGTNTEAFF.

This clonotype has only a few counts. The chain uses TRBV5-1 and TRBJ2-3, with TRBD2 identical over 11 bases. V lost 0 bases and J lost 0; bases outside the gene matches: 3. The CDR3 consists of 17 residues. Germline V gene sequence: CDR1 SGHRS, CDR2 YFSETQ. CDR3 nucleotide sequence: TGCGCCAGCAGCTTGGCCTTAGCGGGAGGGAGCACAGATACGCAGTATTTT. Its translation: CASSLALAGGSTDTQYF.

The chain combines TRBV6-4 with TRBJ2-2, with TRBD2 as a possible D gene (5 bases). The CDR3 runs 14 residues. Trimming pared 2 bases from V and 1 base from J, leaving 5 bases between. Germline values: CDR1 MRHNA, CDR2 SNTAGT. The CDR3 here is CASSDRENTGELFF. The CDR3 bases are TGTGCCAGCAGTGACCGGGAGAACACCGGGGAGCTGTTTTTT.

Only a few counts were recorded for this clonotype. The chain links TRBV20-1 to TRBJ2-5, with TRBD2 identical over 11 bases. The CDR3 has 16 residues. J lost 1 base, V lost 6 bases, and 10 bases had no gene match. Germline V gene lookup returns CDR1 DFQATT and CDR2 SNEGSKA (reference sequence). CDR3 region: CSARVTSGGTQETQYF. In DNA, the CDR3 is TGCAGTGCCCGAGTCACTAGCGGGGGTACCCAAGAGACCCAGTACTTC.

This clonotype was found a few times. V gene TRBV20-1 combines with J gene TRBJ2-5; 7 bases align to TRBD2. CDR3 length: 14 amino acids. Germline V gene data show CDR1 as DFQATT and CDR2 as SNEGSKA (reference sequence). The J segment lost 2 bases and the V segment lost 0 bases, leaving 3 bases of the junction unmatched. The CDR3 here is CSAREGREQETQYF. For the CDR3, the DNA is TGCAGTGCTAGAGAAGGGAGGGAGCAAGAGACCCAGTACTTC.